The 19 T cell receptor beta chains below all came from one sample that was sequenced in a study of blood T cell repertoires in COVID-19. Clones were sequenced by immunoSEQ multiplex PCR, and TCRdb holds only the in-frame ones, with some missing. Among roughly 260,000 clones listed, 70% to 85% were seen once. Specimen: peripheral blood. The source is a woman aged 80 or over with active or convalescent COVID-19.

The CDR3 is CASSPGTPDNSPLHF. The DNA for the CDR3 is TGTGCCAGCTCACCAGGGACACCCGATAATTCACCCCTCCACTTT. The rearrangement links TRBV18 to TRBJ1-6; tentative D call: TRBD1 (6 bases). V lost 2 bases, J lost 5 bases, and 10 bases lay in between. This CDR3 has 15 amino acids. Germline CDR1 and CDR2: KGHSH and LQKENI. The full variable domain, in which reference TRBV18 and TRBJ1-6 provide the parts outside the CDR3, is NAGVMQNPRHLVRRRGQEARLRCSPMKGHSHVYWYRQLPEEGLKFMVYLQKENIIDESGMPKERFSAEFPKEGPSILRIQQVVRGDSAAYFCASSPGTPDNSPLHFGNGTRLTVT.

The chain couples TRBV7-2 to TRBJ2-7; D remains unclear. Trimming pared 2 bases from V and 0 bases from J, leaving 8 bases between. Germline assignment: CDR1 SGHTA and CDR2 FQGNSA. The CDR3 extends over 14 amino acids. This chain's CDR3 is CASSLSVSSYEQYF. CDR3 nucleotides: TGTGCCAGCAGCTTATCCGTGAGCTCCTACGAGCAGTACTTC.

The CDR3 DNA reads TGTGCCAGCAGCGTGAGTTCGCAGGAACCCGCCACCTTC. Translating it yields CASSVSSQEPATF. V usage is TRBV9 and J usage is TRBJ1-2; D remains unclear. Trimming stripped 2 bases from V and 13 bases from J, with 18 bases between. There are 13 residues in the CDR3. Germline lookup yields CDR1 SGDLS and CDR2 YYNGEE.

This chain uses TRBV29-1 with TRBJ1-2, with 9 bases identical to TRBD1. The CDR3 has 14 residues. Germline assignment: CDR1 SQVTM and CDR2 ANQGSEA. With V trimmed by 6 bases and J by 2 bases, 7 bases remained unmatched. The CDR3 region has the DNA TGCAGCGTCGGCCCGGGACAGGGAAACTATGGCTACACCTTC. This translates into CSVGPGQGNYGYTF.

A few counts support this clone. This rearrangement joins TRBV29-1 to TRBJ1-1, with D maybe TRBD1 (5 bases). The CDR3 contains 13 residues. The germline CDR1 and CDR2 sequences are SQVTM and ANQGSEA. Trimming stripped 4 bases from V and 9 bases from J, with 18 bases between. CDR3: CSVGWDGARQAFF. In DNA form, the CDR3 reads TGCAGCGTTGGGTGGGATGGGGCTCGTCAAGCTTTCTTT.

The chain recombines TRBV2 with TRBJ1-3; D is possibly TRBD1 (5 bases). Germline V gene sequence: CDR1 SNHLY, CDR2 FYNNEI. This CDR3 contains 12 residues. The V end was cut by 5 bases, the J end by 8 bases, with 10 bases between. CDR3 DNA sequence: TGTGCCAGCAGTTGGAAGGGGTACACCATATATTTT. Translating gives CASSWKGYTIYF.

The chain recombines TRBV6-5 with TRBJ2-1, with D possibly TRBD1 on 5 matching bases. CDR3 length: 14 amino acids. Per germline, CDR1 MNHEY and CDR2 SVGAGI. Trimming pared 3 bases from V and 10 bases from J, leaving 16 bases between. The CDR3 spells CASSYLGPSWEQFF. CDR3 DNA: TGTGCCAGCAGTTATCTGGGGCCTTCTTGGGAGCAGTTCTTC.

This chain links TRBV19 with TRBJ2-2; maybe TRBD1 (5 bases). The CDR3 is 15 amino acids. V was cut by 7 bases and J by 0 bases, with 12 bases left in between. Germline loops: CDR1 LNHDA, CDR2 SQIVND (reference sequence). CDR3 bases: TGTGCCAGTAAGGTGGGGCAGACGAACACCGGGGAGCTGTTTTTT. Amino acids: CASKVGQTNTGELFF.

The sample holds one count of this clone. The genes are TRBV7-8 and TRBJ2-7; 9 nucleotides agree with TRBD2. The CDR3 spans 15 residues. CDR1 is SGHVS and CDR2 is FQNEAQ in the germline V gene. The J segment lost 3 bases and the V segment lost 7 bases, leaving 10 bases of the junction unmatched. This chain's CDR3 is CASTRMVAGDYEQYF. CDR3 nucleotides: TGTGCCAGCACCCGGATGGTAGCGGGAGACTACGAGCAGTACTTC.

V gene TRBV5-1 combines with J gene TRBJ2-7; D possibly corresponds to TRBD1 (6 bases). Per the germline V gene, CDR1 is SGHRS and CDR2 is YFSETQ. CDR3 length equals 15 residues. Trimming took 3 bases from V and 2 from J, leaving 15 bases between them. The CDR3 sequence: CASSSRGATTYEQYF. CDR3 nucleotide sequence: TGCGCCAGCAGCTCCAGGGGTGCCACTACCTACGAGCAGTACTTC.

CDR3 residues: CASGGGQGFFGAFF. Here the CDR3 DNA reads TGTGCCAGCGGGGGGGGACAGGGGTTTTTTGGAGCTTTCTTT. V and J are TRBV6-5 and TRBJ1-1, with 10 positions matching TRBD1. J lost 10 bases, V lost 8 bases, and 13 bases had no gene match. The CDR3 has 14 residues. Germline V lookup: CDR1 MNHEY, CDR2 SVGAGI.

This clone turned up a few times. The CDR3 region has the DNA TGCGCCAGCAGTGAGTCGTTTAGGGGCCCGAGGACTGAAGCTTTCTTT. Protein sequence: CASSESFRGPRTEAFF. V and J are TRBV10-1 and TRBJ1-1, with D possibly matching TRBD1 (5 bases). V lost 0 bases, J lost 5 bases, and 16 bases lay in between. The CDR3 is 16 residues long. Germline lookup yields CDR1 WNHNN and CDR2 SYGVQD (reference sequence).

In its sample, this clone was seen once. This chain joins TRBV24-1 and TRBJ2-7; D is perhaps TRBD2 (5 bases). The V end was cut by 9 bases, the J end by 6 bases, with 11 bases between. The CDR3 sequence is 11 residues long. Germline V CDR1 and CDR2: KGHDR, SFDVKD. CDR3 protein: CATSAGSEQYF. For the CDR3, the DNA is TGTGCCACCTCTGCGGGTTCCGAGCAGTACTTC.

The rearrangement joins TRBV5-1 to TRBJ1-2, with 8 positions matching TRBD1. The CDR3 runs 14 residues. V lost 4 bases, J lost 4 bases, and 6 bases stayed unmatched. Germline V gene data show CDR1 as SGHRS and CDR2 as YFSETQ. CDR3 sequence reads: CASSLQDRAYGYTF. The CDR3 DNA reads TGCGCCAGCAGCCTCCAGGACAGGGCCTATGGCTACACCTTC. Filled out from reference TRBV5-1 and TRBJ1-2, the complete variable domain reads KAGVTQTPRYLIKTRGQQVTLSCSPISGHRSVSWYQQTPGQGLQFLFEYFSETQRNKGNFPGRFSGRQFSNSRSEMNVSTLELGDSALYLCASSLQDRAYGYTFGSGTRLTVV.

The gene calls are TRBV5-1 and TRBJ2-1; 12 bases match TRBD2. This CDR3 region has 17 residues. CDR1 SGHRS and CDR2 YFSETQ come from the germline V gene. Trimming removed 0 bases from V and 5 bases from J; junction bases left unmatched: 6. The CDR3 DNA follows: TGCGCCAGCAGCTTGGGACTAGCGGGAGCGGGGGACAATGAGCAGTTCTTC. Its protein product is CASSLGLAGAGDNEQFF.

This clone came up a few times. The rearrangement links TRBV25-1 to TRBJ1-5; D remains ambiguous. The CDR3 is made up of 13 amino acids. The V gene lost 3 bases and the J gene lost 2 bases, with 5 bases spanning the gap. Germline lookup yields CDR1 MGHDK and CDR2 SYGVNS. The CDR3 loop reads CASSEGGNQPQHF. The CDR3 DNA reads TGTGCCAGCAGTGAGGGAGGCAATCAGCCCCAGCATTTT.

The V and J genes are TRBV5-6 and TRBJ2-1, with a weak D call TRBD2 (7 bases). The CDR3 runs 14 residues. Trimming took 4 bases from V and 6 from J, leaving 14 bases between them. Germline V lookup: CDR1 SGHDT, CDR2 YYEEEE. The CDR3: CASSLGASGNEQFF. The DNA for the CDR3 is TGTGCCAGCAGCCTGGGGGCTAGCGGCAATGAGCAGTTCTTC.

Comments on this clone: A read error is possible here, since a much larger clone lies one base away. This sequence joins TRBV2 and TRBJ1-1, with 7 positions matching TRBD1. V trimming: 8 bases; J trimming: 1 base; junction bases outside the gene matches: 4. CDR3 length: 13 residues. From germline, CDR1 is SNHLY and CDR2 FYNNEI. In DNA, the CDR3 is TGTGCCAGCGGCCGACAGGGGAACACTGAAGCTTTCTTT. It codes for CASGRQGNTEAFF.

This chain joins TRBV11-2 and TRBJ1-3, with D possibly being TRBD1 (6 bases). Germline V gives CDR1 SGHAT, CDR2 FQNNGV. CDR3 length: 16 residues. V was cut by 1 base and J by 0 bases, with 10 bases left in between. CDR3 DNA: TGTGCCAGCAGCTTAGGAGACAGGCTCTCTGGAAACACCATATATTTT. Its protein is CASSLGDRLSGNTIYF.